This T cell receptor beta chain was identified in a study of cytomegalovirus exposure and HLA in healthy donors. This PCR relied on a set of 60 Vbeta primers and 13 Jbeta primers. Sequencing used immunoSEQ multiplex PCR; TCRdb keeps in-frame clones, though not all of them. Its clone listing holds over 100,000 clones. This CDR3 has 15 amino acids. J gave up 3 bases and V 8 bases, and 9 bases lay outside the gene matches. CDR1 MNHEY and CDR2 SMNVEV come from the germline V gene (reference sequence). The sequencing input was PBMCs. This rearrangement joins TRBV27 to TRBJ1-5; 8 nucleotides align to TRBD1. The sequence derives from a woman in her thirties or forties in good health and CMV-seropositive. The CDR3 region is CASWSRGLNNQPQHF. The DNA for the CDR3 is TGTGCCAGCTGGTCCAGGGGGCTGAACAATCAGCCCCAGCATTTT.